This T cell receptor (beta chain) was found in a study of shared T cell receptors in the human thymus. Sequencing used immunoSEQ multiplex PCR; TCRdb keeps in-frame clones, though not all of them. The table includes about 540,000 clones, around three quarters detected once. This CDR3 is 16 amino acids long. The V gene lost 7 bases and the J gene lost 0 bases, with 16 bases spanning the gap. The germline V gene has CDR1 MNHNY and CDR2 SVGAGI (reference sequence). This same sample was also taken into another study, of human thymus T cells. That report notes: It was from resections taken during corrective heart surgery that the thymus tissue came.

V gene TRBV6-6 combines with J gene TRBJ1-5, with TRBD1 as a possible D gene (6 bases). The sequencing sample was made of thymocytes. This receptor was identified in a boy under three years old with a congenital heart defect. The CDR3 sequence is CASTGGGPYSNQPQHF. The CDR3 DNA is TGTGCCAGCACTGGGGGCGGGCCCTATAGCAATCAGCCCCAGCATTTT.